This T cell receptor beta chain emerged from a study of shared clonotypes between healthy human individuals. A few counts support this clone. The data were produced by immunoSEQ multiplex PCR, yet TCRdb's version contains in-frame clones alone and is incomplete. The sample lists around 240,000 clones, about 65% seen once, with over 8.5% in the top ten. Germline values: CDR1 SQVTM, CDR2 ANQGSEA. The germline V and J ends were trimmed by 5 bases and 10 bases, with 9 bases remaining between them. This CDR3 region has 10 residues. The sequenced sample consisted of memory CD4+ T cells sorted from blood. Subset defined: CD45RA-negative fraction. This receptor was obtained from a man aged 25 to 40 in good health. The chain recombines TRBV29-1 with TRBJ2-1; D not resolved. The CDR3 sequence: CSVRSLEQFF. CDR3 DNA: TGCAGCGTTCGGTCACTCGAGCAGTTCTTC.